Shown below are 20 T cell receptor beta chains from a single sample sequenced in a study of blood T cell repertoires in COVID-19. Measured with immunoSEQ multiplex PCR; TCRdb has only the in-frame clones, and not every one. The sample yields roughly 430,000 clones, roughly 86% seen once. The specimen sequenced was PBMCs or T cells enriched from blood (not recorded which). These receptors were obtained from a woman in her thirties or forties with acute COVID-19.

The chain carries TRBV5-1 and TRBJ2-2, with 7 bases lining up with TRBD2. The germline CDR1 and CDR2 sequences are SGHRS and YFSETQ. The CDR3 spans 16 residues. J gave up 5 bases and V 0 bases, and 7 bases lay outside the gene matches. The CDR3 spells CASSLGSGGLTGELFF. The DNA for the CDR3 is TGCGCCAGCAGCTTGGGTTCGGGAGGTTTGACCGGGGAGCTGTTTTTT. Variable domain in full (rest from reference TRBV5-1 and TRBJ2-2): KAGVTQTPRYLIKTRGQQVTLSCSPISGHRSVSWYQQTPGQGLQFLFEYFSETQRNKGNFPGRFSGRQFSNSRSEMNVSTLELGDSALYLCASSLGSGGLTGELFFGEGSRLTVL.

The CDR3 DNA sequence: TGTGCCAGCAGCCCAGGGATGGGCTACACCTTC. It yields the protein CASSPGMGYTF. The chain couples TRBV27 to TRBJ1-2; tentative D call: TRBD1 (5 bases). The CDR3 spans 11 residues. V lost 6 bases and J 8 bases, leaving 10 bases between the germline ends. Germline V gives CDR1 MNHEY, CDR2 SMNVEV (reference sequence).

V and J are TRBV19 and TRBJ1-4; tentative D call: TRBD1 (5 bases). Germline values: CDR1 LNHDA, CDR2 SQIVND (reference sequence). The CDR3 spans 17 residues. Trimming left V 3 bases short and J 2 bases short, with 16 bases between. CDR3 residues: CASSIGAGMRTNEKLFF. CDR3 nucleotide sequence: TGTGCCAGTAGTATTGGGGCAGGGATGAGGACTAATGAAAAACTGTTTTTT.

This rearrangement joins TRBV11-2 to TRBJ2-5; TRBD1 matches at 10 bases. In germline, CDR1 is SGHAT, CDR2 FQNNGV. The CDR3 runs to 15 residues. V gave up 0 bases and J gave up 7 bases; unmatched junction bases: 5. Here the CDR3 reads CASSLEGQGTSTQYF. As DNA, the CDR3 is TGTGCCAGCAGCTTAGAGGGACAGGGGACGTCGACCCAGTACTTC. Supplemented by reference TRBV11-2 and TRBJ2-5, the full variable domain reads EAGVAQSPRYKIIEKRQSVAFWCNPISGHATLYWYQQILGQGPKLLIQFQNNGVVDDSQLPKDRFSAERLKGVDSTLKIQPAKLEDSAVYLCASSLEGQGTSTQYFGPGTRLLVL.

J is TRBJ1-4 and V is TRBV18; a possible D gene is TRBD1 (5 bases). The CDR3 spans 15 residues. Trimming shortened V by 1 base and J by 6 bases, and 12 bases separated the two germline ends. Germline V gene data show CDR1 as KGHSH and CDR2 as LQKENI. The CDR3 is CASSPLQGRDEKLFF. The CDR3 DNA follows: TGTGCCAGCTCACCACTCCAGGGTCGGGATGAAAAACTGTTTTTT.

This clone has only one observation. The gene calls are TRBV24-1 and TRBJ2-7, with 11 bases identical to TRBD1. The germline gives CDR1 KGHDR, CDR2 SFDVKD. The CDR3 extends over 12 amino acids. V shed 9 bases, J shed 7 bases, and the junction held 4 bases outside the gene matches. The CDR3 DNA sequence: TGTGCCACCGGGACAGGGGGTTTGGAGCAGTACTTC. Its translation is CATGTGGLEQYF.

CDR3 loop: CAWSTWTGEYGYTF. CDR3 bases: TGTGCCTGGAGCACTTGGACAGGGGAGTATGGCTACACCTTC. The chain couples TRBV30 to TRBJ1-2; 9 bases map to TRBD1. V lost 3 bases to trimming and J lost 5 bases; unmatched junction nucleotides: 7. Germline loops: CDR1 GTSNPN, CDR2 SVGIG (reference sequence). CDR3 length: 14 amino acids.

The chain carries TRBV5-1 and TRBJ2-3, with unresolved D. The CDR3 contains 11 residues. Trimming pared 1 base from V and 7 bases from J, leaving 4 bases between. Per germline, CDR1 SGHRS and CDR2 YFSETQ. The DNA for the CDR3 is TGCGCCAGCAGCTTGATAAATACGCAGTATTTT. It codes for CASSLINTQYF.

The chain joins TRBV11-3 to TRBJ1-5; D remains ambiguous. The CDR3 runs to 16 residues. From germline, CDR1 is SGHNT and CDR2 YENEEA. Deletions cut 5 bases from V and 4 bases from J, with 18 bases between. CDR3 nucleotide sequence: TGTGCCAGCAGCCCACCACGGTGCGGGGAAAATCAGCCCCAGCATTTT. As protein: CASSPPRCGENQPQHF.

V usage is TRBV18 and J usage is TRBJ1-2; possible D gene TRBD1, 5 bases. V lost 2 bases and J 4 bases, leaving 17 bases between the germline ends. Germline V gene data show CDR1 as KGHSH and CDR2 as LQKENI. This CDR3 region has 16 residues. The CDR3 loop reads CASSPVGQMASYGYTF. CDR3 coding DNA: TGTGCCAGCTCACCAGTGGGGCAAATGGCAAGCTATGGCTACACCTTC.

CDR3 nucleotide sequence: TGTGCCAGCAGTTACAACAATCTGAACACTGAAGCTTTCTTT. Translated, it gives CASSYNNLNTEAFF. The chain links TRBV6-5 to TRBJ1-1, with D uncertain. This CDR3 region has 14 residues. Trimming pared 2 bases from V and 0 bases from J, leaving 7 bases between. From germline, CDR1 is MNHEY and CDR2 SVGAGI.

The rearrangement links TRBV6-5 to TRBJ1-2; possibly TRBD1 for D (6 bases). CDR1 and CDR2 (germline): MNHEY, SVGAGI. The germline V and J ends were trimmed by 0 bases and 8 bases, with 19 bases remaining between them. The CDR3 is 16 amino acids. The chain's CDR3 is CASSYSKDSPSRGYTF. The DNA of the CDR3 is TGTGCCAGCAGTTACTCGAAGGACAGCCCTTCCCGGGGCTACACCTTC.

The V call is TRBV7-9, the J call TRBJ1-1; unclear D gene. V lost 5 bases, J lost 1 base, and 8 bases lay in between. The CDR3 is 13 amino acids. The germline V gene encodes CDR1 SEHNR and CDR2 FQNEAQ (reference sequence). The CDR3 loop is CASSRGGNTEAFF. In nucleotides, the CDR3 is TGTGCCAGCAGCCGGGGTGGGAACACTGAAGCTTTCTTT.

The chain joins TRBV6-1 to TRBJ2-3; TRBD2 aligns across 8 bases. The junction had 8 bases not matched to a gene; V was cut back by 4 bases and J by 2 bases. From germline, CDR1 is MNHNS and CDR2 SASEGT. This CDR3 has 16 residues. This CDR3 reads CASSAAVAGSTDTQYF. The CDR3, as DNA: TGTGCCAGCAGTGCGGCTGTAGCGGGGTCCACAGATACGCAGTATTTT.

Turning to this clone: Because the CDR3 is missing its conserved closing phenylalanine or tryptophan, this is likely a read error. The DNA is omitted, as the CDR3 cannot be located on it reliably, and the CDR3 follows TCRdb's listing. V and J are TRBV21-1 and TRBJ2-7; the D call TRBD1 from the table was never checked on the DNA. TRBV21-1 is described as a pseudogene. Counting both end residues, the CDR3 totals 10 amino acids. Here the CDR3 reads CASSKEDRGR.

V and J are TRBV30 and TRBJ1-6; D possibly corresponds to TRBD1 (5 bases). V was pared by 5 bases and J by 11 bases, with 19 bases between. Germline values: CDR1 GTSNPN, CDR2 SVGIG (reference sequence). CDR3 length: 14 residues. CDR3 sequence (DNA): TGTGCCTGGGACCGGGGGACGGGGAATGCACCCCTCCACTTT. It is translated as CAWDRGTGNAPLHF.

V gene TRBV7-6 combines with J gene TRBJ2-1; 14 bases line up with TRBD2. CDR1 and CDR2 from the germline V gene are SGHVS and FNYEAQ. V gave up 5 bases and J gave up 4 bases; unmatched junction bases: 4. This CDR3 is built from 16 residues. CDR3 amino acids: CASSLGLAGGYNEQFF. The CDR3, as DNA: TGTGCCAGCAGCCTAGGACTAGCGGGGGGATACAATGAGCAGTTCTTC.

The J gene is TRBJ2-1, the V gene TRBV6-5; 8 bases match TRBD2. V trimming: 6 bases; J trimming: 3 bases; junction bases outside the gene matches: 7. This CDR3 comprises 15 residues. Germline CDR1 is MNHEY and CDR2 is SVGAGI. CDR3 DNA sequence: TGTGCCAGCAGAGCAGCGGGGGTGGTCTACAATGAGCAGTTCTTC. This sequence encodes CASRAAGVVYNEQFF.

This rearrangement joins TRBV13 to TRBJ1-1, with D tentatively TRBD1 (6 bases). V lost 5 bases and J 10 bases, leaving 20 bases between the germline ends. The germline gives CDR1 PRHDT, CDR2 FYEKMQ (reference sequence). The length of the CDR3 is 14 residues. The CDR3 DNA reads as TGTGCCAGCAGCGTCGAGCAGGGGAGGGTAGGAGCTTTCTTT. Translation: CASSVEQGRVGAFF.

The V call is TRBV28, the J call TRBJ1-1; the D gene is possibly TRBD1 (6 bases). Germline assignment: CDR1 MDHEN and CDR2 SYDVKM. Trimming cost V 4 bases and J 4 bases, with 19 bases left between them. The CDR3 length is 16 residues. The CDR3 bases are TGTGCCAGCAGTTCCCCCTTTACAGGGATGATCACTGAAGCTTTCTTT. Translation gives CASSSPFTGMITEAFF.